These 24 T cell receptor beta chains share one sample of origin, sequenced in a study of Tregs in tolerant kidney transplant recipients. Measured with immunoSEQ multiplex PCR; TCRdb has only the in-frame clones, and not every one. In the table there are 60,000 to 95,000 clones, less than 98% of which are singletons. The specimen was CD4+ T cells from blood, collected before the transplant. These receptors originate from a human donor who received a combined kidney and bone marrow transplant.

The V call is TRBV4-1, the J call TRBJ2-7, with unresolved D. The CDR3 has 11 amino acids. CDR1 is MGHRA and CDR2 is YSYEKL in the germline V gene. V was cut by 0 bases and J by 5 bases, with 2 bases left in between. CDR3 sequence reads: CASSQDNEQYF. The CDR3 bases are TGCGCCAGCAGCCAAGATAACGAGCAGTACTTC.

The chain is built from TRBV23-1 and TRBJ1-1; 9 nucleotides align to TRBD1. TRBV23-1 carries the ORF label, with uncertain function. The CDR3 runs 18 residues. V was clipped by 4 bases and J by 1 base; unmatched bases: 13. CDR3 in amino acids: CASSLASRDRDKNTEAFF. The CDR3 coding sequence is TGCGCCAGCAGTCTCGCGTCCCGGGACAGGGATAAGAACACTGAAGCTTTCTTT.

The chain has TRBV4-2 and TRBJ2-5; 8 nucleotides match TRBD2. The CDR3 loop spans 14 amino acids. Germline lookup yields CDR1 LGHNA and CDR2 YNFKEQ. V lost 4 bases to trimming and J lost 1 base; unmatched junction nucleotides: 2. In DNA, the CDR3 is TGTGCCAGCAGCCTACTAGCGGTCCAAGAGACCCAGTACTTC. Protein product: CASSLLAVQETQYF.

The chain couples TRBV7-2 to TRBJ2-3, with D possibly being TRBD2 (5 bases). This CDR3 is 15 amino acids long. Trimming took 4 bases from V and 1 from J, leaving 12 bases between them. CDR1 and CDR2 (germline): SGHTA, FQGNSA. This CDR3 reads CASSSGVWGTDTQYF. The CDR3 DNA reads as TGTGCCAGCAGCTCCGGGGTGTGGGGCACAGATACGCAGTATTTT.

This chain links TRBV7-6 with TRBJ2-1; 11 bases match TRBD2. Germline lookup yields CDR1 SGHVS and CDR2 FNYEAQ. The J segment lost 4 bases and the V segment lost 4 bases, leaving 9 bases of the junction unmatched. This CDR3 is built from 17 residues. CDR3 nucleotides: TGTGCCAGCAGCTCTACCTTCATAGCGGGAGGGTACAATGAGCAGTTCTTC. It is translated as CASSSTFIAGGYNEQFF.

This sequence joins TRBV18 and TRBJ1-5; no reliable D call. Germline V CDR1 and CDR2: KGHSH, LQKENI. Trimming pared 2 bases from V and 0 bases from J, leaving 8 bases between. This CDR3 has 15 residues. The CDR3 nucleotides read TGTGCCAGCTCACCATTTGGCAATAGCAATCAGCCCCAGCATTTT. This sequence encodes CASSPFGNSNQPQHF.

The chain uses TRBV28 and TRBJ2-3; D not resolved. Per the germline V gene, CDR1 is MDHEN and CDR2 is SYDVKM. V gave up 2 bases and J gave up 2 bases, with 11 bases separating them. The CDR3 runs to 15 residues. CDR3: CASSLPVLVTDTQYF. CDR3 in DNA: TGTGCCAGCAGTTTACCTGTTCTAGTCACAGATACGCAGTATTTT. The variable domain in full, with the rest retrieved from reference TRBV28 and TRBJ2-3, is DVKVTQSSRYLVKRTGEKVFLECVQDMDHENMFWYRQDPGLGLRLIYFSYDVKMKEKGDIPEGYSVSREKKERFSLILESASTNQTSMYLCASSLPVLVTDTQYFGPGTRLTVL.

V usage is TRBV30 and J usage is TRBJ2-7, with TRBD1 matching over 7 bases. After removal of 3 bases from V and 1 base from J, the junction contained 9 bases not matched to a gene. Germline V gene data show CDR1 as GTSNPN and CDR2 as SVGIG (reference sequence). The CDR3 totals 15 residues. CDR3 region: CAWSLGLQGSYEQYF. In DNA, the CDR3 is TGTGCCTGGAGCTTAGGCTTACAGGGGTCCTACGAGCAGTACTTC.

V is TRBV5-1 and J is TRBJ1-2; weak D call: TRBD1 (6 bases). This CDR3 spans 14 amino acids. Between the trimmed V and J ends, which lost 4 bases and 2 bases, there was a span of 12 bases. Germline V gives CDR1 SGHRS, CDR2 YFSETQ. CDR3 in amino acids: CASSPGRGNYGYTF. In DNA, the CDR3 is TGCGCCAGCAGCCCGGGCAGGGGCAACTATGGCTACACCTTC.

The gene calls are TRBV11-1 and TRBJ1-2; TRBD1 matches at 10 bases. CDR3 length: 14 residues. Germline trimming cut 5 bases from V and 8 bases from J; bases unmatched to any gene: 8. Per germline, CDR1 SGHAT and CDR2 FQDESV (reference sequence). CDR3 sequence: CASSHTGTGEGYTF. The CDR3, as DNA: TGTGCCAGCAGCCACACCGGGACAGGGGAAGGCTACACCTTC.

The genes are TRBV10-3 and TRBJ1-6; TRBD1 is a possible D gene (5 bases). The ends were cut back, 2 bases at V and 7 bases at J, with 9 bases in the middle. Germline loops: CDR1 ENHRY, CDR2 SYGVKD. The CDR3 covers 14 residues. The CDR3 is CAISEDSRNSPLHF. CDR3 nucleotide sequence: TGTGCCATCAGTGAGGACAGTCGGAATTCACCCCTCCACTTT.

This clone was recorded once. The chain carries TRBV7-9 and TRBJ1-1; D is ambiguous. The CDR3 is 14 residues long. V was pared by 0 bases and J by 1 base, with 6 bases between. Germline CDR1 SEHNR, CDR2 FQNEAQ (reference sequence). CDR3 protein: CASSLAQQNTEAFF. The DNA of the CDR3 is TGTGCCAGCAGCTTAGCACAGCAGAACACTGAAGCTTTCTTT. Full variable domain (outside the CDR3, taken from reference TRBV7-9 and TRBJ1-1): DTGVSQNPRHKITKRGQNVTFRCDPISEHNRLYWYRQTLGQGPEFLTYFQNEAQLEKSRLLSDRFSAERPKGSFSTLEIQRTEQGDSAMYLCASSLAQQNTEAFFGQGTRLTVV.

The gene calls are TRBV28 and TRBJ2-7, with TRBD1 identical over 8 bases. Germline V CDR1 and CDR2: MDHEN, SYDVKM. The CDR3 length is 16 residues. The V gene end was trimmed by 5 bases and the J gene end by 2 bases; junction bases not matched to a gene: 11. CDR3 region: CASSTPLGTGTYEQYF. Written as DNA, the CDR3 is TGTGCCAGCAGTACGCCTCTCGGGACAGGAACCTACGAGCAGTACTTC.

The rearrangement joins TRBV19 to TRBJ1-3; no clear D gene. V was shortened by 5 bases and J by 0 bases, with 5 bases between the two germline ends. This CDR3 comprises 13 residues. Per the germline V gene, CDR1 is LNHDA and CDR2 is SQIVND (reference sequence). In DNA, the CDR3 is TGTGCCAGTAGTGAGAGCTCTGGAAACACCATATATTTT. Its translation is CASSESSGNTIYF.

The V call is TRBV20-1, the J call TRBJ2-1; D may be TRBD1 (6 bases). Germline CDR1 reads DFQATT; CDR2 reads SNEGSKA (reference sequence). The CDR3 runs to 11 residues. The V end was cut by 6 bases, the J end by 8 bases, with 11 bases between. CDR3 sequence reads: CSADRQDEQFF. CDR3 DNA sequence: TGCAGTGCCGACAGGCAGGATGAGCAGTTCTTC.

DNA for the CDR3: TGTGCCAGCAGCTTGGCCGACATCACTGGGGCCAACGTCCTGACTTTC. Its translation: CASSLADITGANVLTF. V and J are TRBV5-6 and TRBJ2-6, with D hard to call. Germline CDR1 is SGHDT and CDR2 is YYEEEE. The CDR3 contains 16 residues. V lost 0 bases and J 2 bases, leaving 9 bases between the germline ends.

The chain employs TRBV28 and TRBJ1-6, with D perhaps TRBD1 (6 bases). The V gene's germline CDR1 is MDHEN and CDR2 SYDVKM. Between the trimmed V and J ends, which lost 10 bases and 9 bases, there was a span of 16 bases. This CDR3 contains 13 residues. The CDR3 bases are TGTGCCAACCAACAGGGATGGGCTTCACCCCTCCACTTT. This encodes CANQQGWASPLHF.

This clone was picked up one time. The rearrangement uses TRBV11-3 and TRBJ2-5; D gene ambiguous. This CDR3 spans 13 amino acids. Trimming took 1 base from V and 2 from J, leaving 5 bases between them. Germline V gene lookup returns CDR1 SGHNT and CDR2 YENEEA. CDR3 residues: CASSLGPQETQYF. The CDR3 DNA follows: TGTGCCAGCAGCTTAGGGCCTCAAGAGACCCAGTACTTC.

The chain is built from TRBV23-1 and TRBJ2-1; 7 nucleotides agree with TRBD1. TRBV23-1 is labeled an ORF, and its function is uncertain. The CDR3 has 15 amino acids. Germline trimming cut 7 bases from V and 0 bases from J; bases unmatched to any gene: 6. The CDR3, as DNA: TGCGCCAGCACCGAGACAGGGAGCTCCTACAATGAGCAGTTCTTC. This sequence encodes CASTETGSSYNEQFF.

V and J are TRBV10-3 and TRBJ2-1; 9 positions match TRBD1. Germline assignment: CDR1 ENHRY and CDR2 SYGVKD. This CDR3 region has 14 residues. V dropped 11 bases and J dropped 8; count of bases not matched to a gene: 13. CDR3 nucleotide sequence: TGTGCCGCGTCCCCCCGGACAGGGGTGGATGAGCAGTTCTTC. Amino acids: CAASPRTGVDEQFF.

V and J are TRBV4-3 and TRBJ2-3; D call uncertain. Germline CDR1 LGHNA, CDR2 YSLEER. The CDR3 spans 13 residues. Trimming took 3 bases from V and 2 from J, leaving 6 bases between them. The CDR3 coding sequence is TGCGCCAGCAGCCACCCACACACAGATACGCAGTATTTT. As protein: CASSHPHTDTQYF.

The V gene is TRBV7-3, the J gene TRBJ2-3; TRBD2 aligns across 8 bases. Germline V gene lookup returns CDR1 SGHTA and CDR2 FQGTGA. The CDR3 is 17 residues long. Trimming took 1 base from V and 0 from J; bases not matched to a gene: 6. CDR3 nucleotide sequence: TGTGCCAGCAGCTTAATCGGGGGGGGGATTAGCACAGATACGCAGTATTTT. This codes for CASSLIGGGISTDTQYF.

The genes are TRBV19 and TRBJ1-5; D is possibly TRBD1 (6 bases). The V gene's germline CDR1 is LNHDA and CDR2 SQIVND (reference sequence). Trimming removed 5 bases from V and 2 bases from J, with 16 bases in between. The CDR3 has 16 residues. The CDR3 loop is CASSPQGRRGNQPQHF. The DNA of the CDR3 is TGTGCCAGTAGTCCCCAGGGGAGAAGGGGCAATCAGCCCCAGCATTTT.

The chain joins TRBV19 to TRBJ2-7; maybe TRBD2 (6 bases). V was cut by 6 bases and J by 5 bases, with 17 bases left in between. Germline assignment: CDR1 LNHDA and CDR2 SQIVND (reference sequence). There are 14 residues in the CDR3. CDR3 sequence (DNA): TGTGCCAGTAGCCTCCCGAGGCGGGGCCACGAGCAGTACTTC. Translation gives CASSLPRRGHEQYF.